These T cell receptor beta chains were read from a single sample in a study of OX40 agonist ivuxolimab in advanced cancers. Generated by immunoSEQ multiplex PCR, the TCRdb table keeps only in-frame clones and is missing some. The sample includes over 75,000 clones, just over 90% seen only once; the top ten take 0.33%. This specimen was CD4+ or CD8+ T cells sorted from blood, taken in a trial of the OX40 agonist ivuxolimab. The receptor source for this set is an adult with an advanced solid tumor such as melanoma, head and neck, liver or kidney cancer. The CDR3 runs from the conserved cysteine through the conserved F or W. A D gene is named only where the DNA matches it firmly. Clone size is stated in some rows and not others, as once, few, many or a class when expanded.

D gene	V gene	J gene	clone size	CDR3 protein	CDR3 DNA
TRBD1	TRBV18	TRBJ2-7	-	CASSHPGQGYEQYF	TGTGCCAGCTCACATCCGGGACAGGGGTACGAGCAGTACTTC
-	TRBV5-6	TRBJ1-2	-	CASYLSGRDYYGYTF	TGTGCCAGCTACTTGTCTGGGCGCGATTACTATGGCTACACCTTC
TRBD1	TRBV19	TRBJ2-1	-	CATHRGLNEQFF	TGTGCCACACACAGGGGTTTGAATGAGCAGTTCTTC
-	TRBV11-2	TRBJ2-1	-	CASSLVDFEQFF	TGTGCCAGCAGCTTAGTTGATTTTGAGCAGTTCTTC
-	TRBV7-2	TRBJ2-5	-	CASRSTGGETQYF	TGTGCCAGCAGGTCCACCGGAGGGGAGACCCAGTACTTC
-	TRBV7-9	TRBJ2-3	-	CASSLGGASSTDTQYF	TGTGCCAGCAGCCTCGGGGGAGCTTCTAGCACAGATACGCAGTATTTT
-	TRBV6-1	TRBJ1-5	-	CASSEVDSSQPQHF	TGTGCCAGCAGTGAAGTGGACAGTTCTCAGCCCCAGCATTTT
TRBD2	TRBV16	TRBJ2-3	-	CASSHSGTSPDTQYF	TGTGCCAGCAGCCACTCCGGGACTAGTCCCGATACGCAGTATTTT
-	TRBV7-2	TRBJ2-6	-	CASSLMANVLTF	TGTGCCAGCAGCTTAATGGCCAACGTCCTGACTTTC
TRBD2	TRBV2	TRBJ2-1	-	CASSFSGTYNEQFF	TGTGCCAGCTCATTTAGCGGGACGTACAATGAGCAGTTCTTC
TRBD1	TRBV4-1	TRBJ1-5	-	CASSQTGTGDQPQHF	TGCGCCAGCAGCCAAACCGGGACAGGGGATCAGCCCCAGCATTTT
-	TRBV11-2	TRBJ2-3	once	CASGRWGTDTQYF	TGTGCCAGCGGCCGGTGGGGCACAGATACGCAGTATTTT
TRBD2	TRBV4-2	TRBJ2-2	-	CASSQEAGGPPTGELFF	TGTGCCAGCAGCCAAGAAGCGGGAGGGCCCCCCACCGGGGAGCTGTTTTTT
-	TRBV18	TRBJ2-7	-	CASSPGRGEQYF	TGTGCCAGCTCACCGGGACGTGGGGAGCAGTACTTC
-	TRBV6-1	TRBJ2-5	-	CASSEQGETQYF	TGTGCCAGCAGTGAACAGGGTGAGACCCAGTACTTC
-	TRBV10-1	TRBJ1-1	-	CASSESRGRNTEAFF	TGCGCCAGCAGTGAATCTCGGGGTAGGAACACTGAAGCTTTCTTT
-	TRBV5-1	TRBJ2-7	-	CASRGVYEQYF	TGCGCCAGCAGAGGAGTGTACGAGCAGTACTTC
-	TRBV19	TRBJ1-5	-	CASNLRDNQPQHF	TGTGCCAGTAATTTGAGGGACAATCAGCCCCAGCATTTT
TRBD2	TRBV7-9	TRBJ2-1	-	CASASGSMDEQFF	TGTGCCAGCGCTAGCGGGAGTATGGATGAGCAGTTCTTC
-	TRBV5-1	TRBJ2-5	-	CASSLGRPVRETQYF	TGCGCCAGCAGCTTGGGCAGACCCGTTCGGGAGACCCAGTACTTC
-	TRBV7-2	TRBJ2-3	-	CASSKQTLVSDTQYF	TGTGCCAGCAGCAAACAGACCCTGGTGTCGGATACGCAGTATTTT
-	TRBV7-9	TRBJ1-3	-	CASSLVGAENTIYF	TGTGCCAGCAGCTTAGTCGGAGCCGAAAACACCATATATTTT
-	TRBV28	TRBJ2-7	-	CASRTPNGEQYF	TGTGCCAGCAGGACCCCTAACGGAGAGCAGTACTTC
-	TRBV7-2	TRBJ2-5	once	CASSPMVTLEETQYF	TGTGCCAGCAGCCCTATGGTAACCCTGGAAGAGACCCAGTACTTC
TRBD1	TRBV18	TRBJ2-5	once	CASSPTGVPQETQYF	TGTGCCAGCTCACCCACAGGGGTCCCACAAGAGACCCAGTACTTC
TRBD2	TRBV4-1	TRBJ2-1	-	CASSQVPGLAENEQFF	TGCGCCAGCAGCCAAGTTCCGGGACTAGCCGAGAATGAGCAGTTCTTC
-	TRBV7-6	TRBJ2-4	-	CASSLEVAGTDYKNIQYF	TGTGCCAGCAGCTTAGAAGTTGCCGGGACGGACTACAAAAACATTCAGTACTTC
TRBD1	TRBV28	TRBJ1-4	-	CASSIGGSREKLFF	TGTGCCAGCAGCATAGGGGGCTCGAGAGAAAAACTGTTTTTT
-	TRBV11-3	TRBJ2-3	-	CASSLGRTFTDTQYF	TGTGCCAGCAGCTTAGGTCGGACTTTTACAGATACGCAGTATTTT
-	TRBV7-9	TRBJ2-7	-	CASSLSSEQYF	TGTGCCAGCAGCTTGTCTAGTGAGCAGTACTTC
-	TRBV7-2	TRBJ2-7	-	CASSIVTGDSYEQYF	TGTGCCAGCAGCATCGTGACAGGAGACTCCTACGAGCAGTACTTC
TRBD1	TRBV6-6	TRBJ2-7	-	CASRHGTELYEQYF	TGTGCCAGCAGACACGGGACAGAGCTCTACGAGCAGTACTTC
-	TRBV10-3	TRBJ2-7	-	CAISVNNGNANEQYF	TGTGCCATCAGTGTAAATAACGGGAACGCTAACGAGCAGTACTTC
-	TRBV11-2	TRBJ2-5	-	CASSLDLETQYF	TGTGCCAGCAGCTTAGATCTTGAGACCCAGTACTTC
TRBD2	TRBV15	TRBJ2-1	-	CATSRGGGLAVHEQFF	TGTGCCACCAGCAGAGGTGGAGGACTAGCCGTCCATGAGCAGTTCTTC
TRBD2	TRBV7-9	TRBJ2-6	-	CASTPGLAVSGANVLTF	TGTGCCAGCACCCCGGGACTAGCAGTCTCTGGGGCCAACGTCCTGACTTTC